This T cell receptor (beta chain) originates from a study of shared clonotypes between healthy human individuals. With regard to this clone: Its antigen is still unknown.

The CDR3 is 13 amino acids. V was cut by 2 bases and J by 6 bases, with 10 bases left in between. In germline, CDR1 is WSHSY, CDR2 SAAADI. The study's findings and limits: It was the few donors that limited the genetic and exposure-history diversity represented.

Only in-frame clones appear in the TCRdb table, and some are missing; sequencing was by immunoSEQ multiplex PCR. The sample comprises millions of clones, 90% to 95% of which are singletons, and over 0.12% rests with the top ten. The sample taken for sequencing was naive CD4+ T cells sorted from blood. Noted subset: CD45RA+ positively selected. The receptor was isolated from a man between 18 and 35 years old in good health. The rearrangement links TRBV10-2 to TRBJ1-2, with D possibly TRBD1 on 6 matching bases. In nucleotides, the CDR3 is TGCGCCAGCAGTGAGGGGGGCGCGAATGGCTACACCTTC. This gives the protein CASSEGGANGYTF.